Listed below are T cell receptor beta chains from one sample, sequenced in a study of blood T cell repertoires in COVID-19. Repertoires were generated with immunoSEQ multiplex PCR, while TCRdb's copy carries only in-frame clones and drops some. The data contain 150,000 to 200,000 clones, about nine tenths of them singletons. Specimen: peripheral blood. The receptor source for this set is an older man with active or convalescent COVID-19. Each CDR3 is given without its conserved first and last residue. Fields, in order: CDR3 protein, V gene, J gene.

CDR3: ASSPGPDGYT; V: TRBV5-4; J: TRBJ1-2
CDR3: ASTGSTNEKLF; V: TRBV28; J: TRBJ1-4
CDR3: ASSFVQAWNEQY; V: TRBV27; J: TRBJ2-7
CDR3: ASSKTGIPYEQY; V: TRBV6-2/TRBV6-3; J: TRBJ2-7
CDR3: ASSTGTGLYNEQF; V: TRBV10-2; J: TRBJ2-1
CDR3: ASSFDSLPSNQPQH; V: TRBV7-2; J: TRBJ1-5
CDR3: ASSLRSGYEQY; V: TRBV11-2; J: TRBJ2-7
CDR3: ASSYIRDRVSNEQF; V: TRBV5-6; J: TRBJ2-1
CDR3: ASSLLAGGQETQY; V: TRBV5-1; J: TRBJ2-5
CDR3: ASSESTGRQPQH; V: TRBV2; J: TRBJ1-5
CDR3: ASSSRTGLGTEAF; V: TRBV5-4; J: TRBJ1-1
CDR3: ASSLTGLSDTQY; V: TRBV7-7; J: TRBJ2-3
CDR3: ASSPSPNRLGGTGELF; V: TRBV18; J: TRBJ2-2
CDR3: ASSQGATALH; V: TRBV4-3; J: TRBJ1-6
CDR3: ATRKSATNEKLF; V: TRBV15; J: TRBJ1-4
CDR3: AWSVGLAGEARQF; V: TRBV30; J: TRBJ2-1
CDR3: ASCFTGATNEKLF; V: TRBV28; J: TRBJ1-4
CDR3: ASTVSGTSTDTQY; V: TRBV19; J: TRBJ2-3
CDR3: ASSLWTANTGELF; V: TRBV5-1; J: TRBJ2-2
CDR3: ASSRCFVWTVSNQPQH; V: TRBV18; J: TRBJ1-5
CDR3: ASSDVEQGVNYGYT; V: TRBV2; J: TRBJ1-2
CDR3: ASSLYGTSGISDSYNEQF; V: TRBV7-8; J: TRBJ2-1
CDR3: ASSLQGDLVLKEKLF; V: TRBV28; J: TRBJ1-4
CDR3: ASSKDRVGDYEQY; V: TRBV11-2; J: TRBJ2-7
CDR3: ASSVGQGGKNEQF; V: TRBV9; J: TRBJ2-1
CDR3: ASSFTGRKGGKQY; V: TRBV28; J: TRBJ2-7
CDR3: ASSGRDRVRSNYGYT; V: TRBV7-2; J: TRBJ1-2
CDR3: ASSQDQSREAF; V: TRBV4-1; J: TRBJ1-1
CDR3: ASSLGASPGTDTQY; V: TRBV5-1; J: TRBJ2-3
CDR3: ASSPPLLAGNTIY; V: TRBV7-9; J: TRBJ1-3
CDR3: ASSVRFGTAGQTEAF; V: TRBV7-8; J: TRBJ1-1
CDR3: ASSLLGGSVSPLH; V: TRBV5-1; J: TRBJ1-6
CDR3: ASSYRQGPNNSPLH; V: TRBV7-9; J: TRBJ1-6
CDR3: ASSLPGGGRTEAF; V: TRBV7-2; J: TRBJ1-1
CDR3: SVETGVIESVGYT; V: TRBV29-1; J: TRBJ1-2
CDR3: ASSLSSSGANVLT; V: TRBV7-6; J: TRBJ2-6